Below are 25 T cell receptor beta chains sequenced from a single sample in a study of blood T cell repertoires in COVID-19. Assay: immunoSEQ multiplex PCR; the TCRdb copy retains only in-frame clones and omits some. The sample holds some 190,000 clones, around 84% seen once. Sequenced material: PBMCs or T cells enriched from blood (not recorded which). These receptors originate from a woman in her twenties or thirties who had been exposed to COVID-19.

The table lists this clone with a count of one. The chain couples TRBV12-3 or TRBV12-4 to TRBJ1-2; 11 bases agree with TRBD1. V lost 2 bases and J lost 10; bases outside the gene matches: 3. The CDR3 extends over 13 amino acids. The chain's CDR3 is CASSLRDRGTYTF. The DNA of the CDR3 is TGTGCCAGCAGTTTAAGGGACAGGGGGACCTACACCTTC.

V gene TRBV2 combines with J gene TRBJ2-5, with TRBD2 matching over 7 bases. Germline V gene lookup returns CDR1 SNHLY and CDR2 FYNNEI. This CDR3 spans 17 amino acids. V shed 6 bases and J 2 bases; nucleotides not matched to a gene: 15. The CDR3 protein is CASRSFGASGNQETQYF. CDR3 DNA sequence: TGTGCCAGCAGATCCTTTGGGGCTAGCGGTAATCAAGAGACCCAGTACTTC.

This chain joins TRBV15 and TRBJ2-5; TRBD2 matches 8 bases. The V gene end was trimmed by 6 bases and the J gene end by 4 bases; junction bases not matched to a gene: 10. Per germline, CDR1 LNHNV and CDR2 YYDKDF (reference sequence). CDR3 length equals 15 residues. DNA for the CDR3: TGTGCCACCAGATCGGCGGGGGGAGAGGGAGAGACCCAGTACTTC. Protein sequence: CATRSAGGEGETQYF.

The J gene is TRBJ2-3, the V gene TRBV3-1 (or the pseudogene TRBV3-2), with TRBD2 identical over 8 bases. CDR1 LGHDT and CDR2 YNNKEL come from the germline V gene (reference sequence). Trimming cost V 4 bases and J 3 bases; bases outside gene matches: 3. The CDR3 is made up of 14 amino acids. In nucleotides, the CDR3 is TGTGCCAGCAGCCGACTAGCGCGGACAGATACGCAGTATTTT. It specifies CASSRLARTDTQYF.

The V call is TRBV3-1 (or the pseudogene TRBV3-2), the J call TRBJ2-3, with 14 bases lining up with TRBD2. The CDR3 consists of 15 residues. The germline V gene has CDR1 LGHDT and CDR2 YNNKEL (reference sequence). Unmatched junction bases numbered 5, after V lost 4 bases and J lost 8 bases. The CDR3 bases are TGTGCCAGCAGCCCGACTAGCGGGGGGGCAGGTACGCAGTATTTT. Protein: CASSPTSGGAGTQYF.

The gene calls are TRBV5-1 and TRBJ2-6; tentative D call: TRBD2 (5 bases). Germline V gene sequence: CDR1 SGHRS, CDR2 YFSETQ. CDR3 length: 16 amino acids. V was clipped by 0 bases and J by 4 bases, with 11 bases between them. Written as DNA, the CDR3 is TGCGCCAGCAGCTTGGCTTCGGGGTTCGGGGCCAACGTCCTGACTTTC. It is translated as CASSLASGFGANVLTF.

This chain joins TRBV19 and TRBJ1-2, with TRBD1 matching over 7 bases. Germline V gives CDR1 LNHDA, CDR2 SQIVND (reference sequence). J was trimmed by 1 base and V by 5 bases; bases with no gene match: 10. This CDR3 has 16 residues. The CDR3 DNA is TGTGCCAGTAGTGTCCTCACAGGGGCGAATAACTATGGCTACACCTTC. This translates into CASSVLTGANNYGYTF.

The J gene is TRBJ1-3, the V gene TRBV5-4, with a tentative D call TRBD1 (5 bases). The length of the CDR3 is 16 residues. V dropped 2 bases and J dropped 0 bases, with 12 bases sitting between them. Germline loops: CDR1 SGHNT, CDR2 YYREEE (reference sequence). The DNA for the CDR3 is TGTGCCAGCAGCTTCGGGGGATCGGGCTCTGGAAACACCATATATTTT. Translating it yields CASSFGGSGSGNTIYF. Filled out from reference TRBV5-4 and TRBJ1-3, the complete variable domain reads ETGVTQSPTHLIKTRGQQVTLRCSSQSGHNTVSWYQQALGQGPQFIFQYYREEENGRGNFPPRFSGLQFPNYSSELNVNALELDDSALYLCASSFGGSGSGNTIYFGEGSWLTVV.

The V gene is TRBV7-9, the J gene TRBJ2-7; D ambiguous. Germline CDR1 reads SEHNR; CDR2 reads FQNEAQ (reference sequence). CDR3 length equals 12 residues. Trimming removed 3 bases at V and 3 bases at J, with 6 bases between. For the CDR3, the DNA is TGTGCCAGCAGCTTCCCAGGCTACGAGCAGTACTTC. It specifies CASSFPGYEQYF.

In DNA, the CDR3 is TGTGCCAGCAGCTCAGGGGAGTCGGACACTGAAGCTTTCTTT. It specifies CASSSGESDTEAFF. The V and J genes are TRBV7-8 and TRBJ1-1, with a weak D call TRBD1 (6 bases). The V gene's germline CDR1 is SGHVS and CDR2 FQNEAQ. The CDR3 extends over 14 amino acids. V lost 4 bases and J lost 3, with 12 bases in between.

The chain is built from TRBV19 and TRBJ1-1; 7 bases are a match to TRBD1. This CDR3 is 16 amino acids long. Germline CDR1 LNHDA, CDR2 SQIVND (reference sequence). V shed 7 bases and J 1 base; nucleotides not matched to a gene: 12. CDR3 residues: CASTTRARGTNTEAFF. The CDR3 DNA sequence: TGTGCCAGTACCACTAGGGCCAGGGGGACGAACACTGAAGCTTTCTTT. The full variable domain, with the rest looked up from reference TRBV19 and TRBJ1-1, is DGGITQSPKYLFRKEGQNVTLSCEQNLNHDAMYWYRQDPGQGLRLIYYSQIVNDFQKGDIAEGYSVSREKKESFPLTVTSAQKNPTAFYLCASTTRARGTNTEAFFGQGTRLTVV.

The chain uses TRBV19 and TRBJ1-1, with a weak D call TRBD1 (6 bases). V lost 5 bases and J lost 8, with 9 bases in between. This CDR3 has 11 residues. Germline lookup yields CDR1 LNHDA and CDR2 SQIVND (reference sequence). CDR3 protein: CASSVTGEAFF. In DNA form, the CDR3 reads TGTGCCAGTAGTGTGACAGGAGAAGCTTTCTTT.

This chain joins TRBV12-3 or TRBV12-4 and TRBJ1-2, with D possibly TRBD1 on 5 matching bases. V lost 8 bases, J lost 8 bases, and 15 bases lay in between. CDR3 length: 12 amino acids. The CDR3 DNA follows: TGTGCCAGCCTGGGGCAAAAAGGGGGCTACACCTTC. Amino acids: CASLGQKGGYTF.

The CDR3 is CASAGVSKNIQYF. DNA for the CDR3: TGTGCCAGCGCGGGGGTTTCCAAAAACATTCAGTACTTC. The J gene is TRBJ2-4, the V gene TRBV2; 7 bases are shared with TRBD2. Germline assignment: CDR1 SNHLY and CDR2 FYNNEI. The CDR3 has 13 amino acids. V lost 8 bases to trimming and J lost 2 bases; unmatched junction nucleotides: 3. Full variable domain (missing parts from reference TRBV2 and TRBJ2-4): EPEVTQTPSHQVTQMGQEVILRCVPISNHLYFYWYRQILGQKVEFLVSFYNNEISEKSEIFDDQFSVERPDGSNFTLKIRSTKLEDSAMYFCASAGVSKNIQYFGAGTRLSVL.

The chain joins TRBV2 to TRBJ1-1, with unresolved D. The germline V and J ends were trimmed by 3 bases and 3 bases, with 11 bases remaining between them. Germline lookup yields CDR1 SNHLY and CDR2 FYNNEI. The CDR3 loop spans 14 amino acids. DNA of the CDR3: TGTGCCAGCAGTGATAACGGGAGGTACACTGAAGCTTTCTTT. Its translation is CASSDNGRYTEAFF.

This clone has just one count. This chain links TRBV4-1 with TRBJ2-4; tentative D call: TRBD2 (7 bases). The CDR3 has 17 residues. Deletions cut 0 bases from V and 1 base from J, with 13 bases between. From germline, CDR1 is MGHRA and CDR2 YSYEKL. The CDR3 DNA reads TGCGCCAGCAGCCAAGAATCGGGGGGCTCTGCCAAAAACATTCAGTACTTC. Residues: CASSQESGGSAKNIQYF.

The V gene is TRBV7-9, the J gene TRBJ2-5, with D perhaps matching TRBD1 (6 bases). Trimming removed 2 bases at V and 1 base at J, with 17 bases between. Germline-derived CDR1 and CDR2 are SEHNR and FQNEAQ (reference sequence). The CDR3 sequence is 17 residues long. CDR3 sequence reads: CASSLTPKQGIQETQYF. The DNA of the CDR3 is TGTGCCAGCAGCTTAACACCAAAACAGGGCATCCAAGAGACCCAGTACTTC.

The chain uses TRBV6-5 and TRBJ1-5, with D uncertain. This CDR3 region has 15 residues. Trimming shortened V by 0 bases and J by 2 bases, and 8 bases separated the two germline ends. From germline, CDR1 is MNHEY and CDR2 SVGAGI. CDR3 nucleotide sequence: TGTGCCAGCAGTTACTCGAAGCGAGGCAATCAGCCCCAGCATTTT. This gives the protein CASSYSKRGNQPQHF.

The genes are TRBV18 and TRBJ1-1; D gene uncertain. From germline, CDR1 is KGHSH and CDR2 LQKENI. The V gene lost 0 bases and the J gene lost 1 base, with 6 bases spanning the gap. The CDR3 contains 14 residues. The DNA for the CDR3 is TGTGCCAGCTCACCACCGGCACCGAACACTGAAGCTTTCTTT. It codes for CASSPPAPNTEAFF.

The chain recombines TRBV19 with TRBJ1-6; the D gene is possibly TRBD1 (5 bases). This CDR3 comprises 16 residues. The V end lost 3 bases, the J end lost 1 base, and 10 bases lay between the germline ends. Germline lookup yields CDR1 LNHDA and CDR2 SQIVND (reference sequence). CDR3 sequence: CASSMGRASYNSPLHF. The DNA of the CDR3 is TGTGCCAGTAGTATGGGCAGGGCGTCCTATAATTCACCCCTCCACTTT.

Written as DNA, the CDR3 is TGCGCCAGCAGCCAAGACTCCGGACAGCACTCTGGAAACACCATATATTTT. Its protein is CASSQDSGQHSGNTIYF. The genes are TRBV4-1 and TRBJ1-3; D is perhaps TRBD1 (6 bases). The CDR3 loop spans 17 amino acids. CDR1 and CDR2 from the germline V gene are MGHRA and YSYEKL. Trimming cost V 0 bases and J 0 bases, with 12 bases left between them.

The J gene is TRBJ2-1, the V gene TRBV14; 9 bases map to TRBD2. Per the germline V gene, CDR1 is SGHDN and CDR2 is FVKESK. The V and J ends lost 4 bases and 6 bases, in that order; junction bases with no gene match: 4. This CDR3 is 14 amino acids long. The CDR3: CASSLAGGGNEQFF. CDR3 sequence (DNA): TGTGCCAGCAGCCTGGCGGGGGGGGGCAATGAGCAGTTCTTC.

This clone was counted many times. The same CDR3 also results from other DNA sequences found in this sample. The J gene is TRBJ1-2, the V gene TRBV3-1 (or the pseudogene TRBV3-2); tentatively, D is TRBD1 (5 bases). The V end was cut by 8 bases, the J end by 8 bases, with 15 bases between. Germline CDR1 reads LGHDT; CDR2 reads YNNKEL (reference sequence). The CDR3 length is 12 residues. CDR3 sequence (DNA): TGTGCCAGCTCTCCGTCGGGGGGAGGCTACACCTTC. This gives the protein CASSPSGGGYTF.

The chain links TRBV11-2 to TRBJ2-7, with 7 bases that match TRBD1. The CDR3 runs to 15 residues. The ends lost 4 bases at V and 0 bases at J; junction bases unmatched: 6. Germline CDR1 reads SGHAT; CDR2 reads FQNNGV. This chain's CDR3 is CASSWGQPLSYEQYF. DNA of the CDR3: TGTGCCAGCAGCTGGGGACAGCCCCTCTCCTACGAGCAGTACTTC.

J is TRBJ1-6 and V is TRBV2, with 7 bases identical to TRBD1. Trimming cost V 7 bases and J 10 bases; bases outside gene matches: 10. Germline V gene sequence: CDR1 SNHLY, CDR2 FYNNEI. CDR3 length: 14 amino acids. The CDR3 loop is CASKGQTSGSPLHF. As DNA, the CDR3 is TGTGCCAGCAAGGGACAGACATCTGGATCACCCCTCCACTTT. The full variable domain, in which reference TRBV2 and TRBJ1-6 provide the parts outside the CDR3, is EPEVTQTPSHQVTQMGQEVILRCVPISNHLYFYWYRQILGQKVEFLVSFYNNEISEKSEIFDDQFSVERPDGSNFTLKIRSTKLEDSAMYFCASKGQTSGSPLHFGNGTRLTVT.